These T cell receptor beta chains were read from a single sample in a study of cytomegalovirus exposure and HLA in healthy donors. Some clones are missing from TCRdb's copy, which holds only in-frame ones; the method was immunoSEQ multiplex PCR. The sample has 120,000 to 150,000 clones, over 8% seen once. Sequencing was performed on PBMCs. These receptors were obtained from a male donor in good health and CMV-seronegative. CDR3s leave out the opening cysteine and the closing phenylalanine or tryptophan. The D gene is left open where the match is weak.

CDR3: ASSFDNSYEQY; V: TRBV7-2; D: -
CDR3: ASSIRRGFNQPQH; V: TRBV19; D: TRBD1
CDR3: ASSQPGSGSSNEQF; V: TRBV4-2; D: TRBD2
CDR3: ASTSPVSGYNEQF; V: TRBV28; D: -
CDR3: ASSLGDRGVRETQY; V: TRBV11-1; D: TRBD1
CDR3: ASSQDRWNTEAF; V: TRBV4-3; D: -
CDR3: ASSEVEGQPQH; V: TRBV2; D: -
CDR3: ASSYSRQGITEAF; V: TRBV6-5; D: -
CDR3: ASSVAPEGQPQH; V: TRBV9; D: -
CDR3: ASSHLQGAETEAF; V: TRBV4-2; D: TRBD1
CDR3: ASSRSNYGYT; V: TRBV6-6; D: -
CDR3: ASGGDGRSNTEAF; V: TRBV5-4; D: -
CDR3: AWRDSAYEQY; V: TRBV30; D: -
CDR3: ASSYLLAQNTGELF; V: TRBV7-8; D: TRBD2
CDR3: ASSWGQGGTYEQY; V: TRBV7-9; D: TRBD1
CDR3: AIQQGFGGYT; V: TRBV7-9; D: -
CDR3: TDRKLWAF; V: TRBV29-1; D: -
CDR3: ASSPGTGGNEQY; V: TRBV27; D: TRBD1
CDR3: ASSSRLAGSLYNEQF; V: TRBV28; D: TRBD2
CDR3: ASSLRRENTEAF; V: TRBV27; D: -
CDR3: ASKGFYKASNYGYT; V: TRBV19; D: -
CDR3: ASSGDSINQPQH; V: TRBV2; D: TRBD1
CDR3: ATSRPGQGGEKLF; V: TRBV15; D: TRBD1
CDR3: ASSLGPGLAGGPINEQF; V: TRBV7-6; D: TRBD2